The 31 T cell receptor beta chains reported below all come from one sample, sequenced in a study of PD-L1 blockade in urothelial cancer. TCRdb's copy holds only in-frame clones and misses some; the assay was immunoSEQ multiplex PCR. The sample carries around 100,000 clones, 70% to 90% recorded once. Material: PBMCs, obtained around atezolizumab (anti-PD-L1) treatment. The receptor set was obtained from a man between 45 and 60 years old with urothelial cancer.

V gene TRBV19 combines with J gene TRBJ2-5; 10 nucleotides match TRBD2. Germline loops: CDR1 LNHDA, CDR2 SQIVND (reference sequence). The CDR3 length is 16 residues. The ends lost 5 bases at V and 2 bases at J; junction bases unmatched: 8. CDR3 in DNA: TGTGCCAGTAGTGGGTCTAGCGGGGGAGCTCAAGAGACCCAGTACTTC. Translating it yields CASSGSSGGAQETQYF.

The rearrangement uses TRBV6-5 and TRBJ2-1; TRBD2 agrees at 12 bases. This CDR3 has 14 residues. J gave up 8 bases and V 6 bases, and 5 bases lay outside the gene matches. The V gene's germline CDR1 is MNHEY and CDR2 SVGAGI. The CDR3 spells CASRPLAGGYEQFF. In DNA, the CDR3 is TGTGCCAGCAGGCCACTAGCGGGAGGCTATGAGCAGTTCTTC.

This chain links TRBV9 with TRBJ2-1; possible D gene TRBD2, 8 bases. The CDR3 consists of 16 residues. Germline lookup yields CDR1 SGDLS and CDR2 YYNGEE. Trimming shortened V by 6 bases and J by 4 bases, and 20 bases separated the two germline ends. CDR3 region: CASTAQGVAGYNEQFF. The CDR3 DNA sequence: TGTGCCAGCACCGCCCAGGGGGTAGCGGGATACAATGAGCAGTTCTTC.

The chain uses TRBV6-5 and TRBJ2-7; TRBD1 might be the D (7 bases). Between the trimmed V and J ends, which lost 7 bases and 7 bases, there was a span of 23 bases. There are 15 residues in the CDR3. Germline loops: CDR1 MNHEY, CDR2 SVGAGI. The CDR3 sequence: CASNRGGQGGSEQYF. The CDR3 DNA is TGTGCCAGCAACCGGGGTGGGCAGGGGGGCTCGGAGCAGTACTTC.

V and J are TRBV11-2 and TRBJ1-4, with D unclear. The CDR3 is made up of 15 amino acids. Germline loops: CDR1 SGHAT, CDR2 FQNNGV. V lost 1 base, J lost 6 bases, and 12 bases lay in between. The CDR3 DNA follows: TGTGCCAGCAGCTTAGGCACGGGGTATTATGAAAAACTGTTTTTT. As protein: CASSLGTGYYEKLFF.

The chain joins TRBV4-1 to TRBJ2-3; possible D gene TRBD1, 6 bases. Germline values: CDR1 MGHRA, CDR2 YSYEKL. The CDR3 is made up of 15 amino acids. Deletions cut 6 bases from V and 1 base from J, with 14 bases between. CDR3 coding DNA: TGCGCCAGCAGACTTGGGGGCCCCCGCACAGATACGCAGTATTTT. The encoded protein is CASRLGGPRTDTQYF.

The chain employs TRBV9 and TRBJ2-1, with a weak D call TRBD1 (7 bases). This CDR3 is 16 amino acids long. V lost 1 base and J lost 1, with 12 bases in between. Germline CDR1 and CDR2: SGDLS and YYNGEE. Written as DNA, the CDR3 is TGTGCCAGCAGCGTAAGCCCAGGGGGGTCCTACAATGAGCAGTTCTTC. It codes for CASSVSPGGSYNEQFF. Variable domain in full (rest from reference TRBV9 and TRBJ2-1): DSGVTQTPKHLITATGQRVTLRCSPRSGDLSVYWYQQSLDQGLQFLIQYYNGEERAKGNILERFSAQQFPDLHSELNLSSLELGDSALYFCASSVSPGGSYNEQFFGPGTRLTVL.

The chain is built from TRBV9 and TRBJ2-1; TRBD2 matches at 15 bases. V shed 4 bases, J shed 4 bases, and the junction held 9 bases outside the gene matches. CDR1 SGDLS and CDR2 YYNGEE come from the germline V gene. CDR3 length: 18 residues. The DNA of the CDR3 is TGTGCCAGCAGCCCCCGGACTAGCGGGAGGGGCCGATACAATGAGCAGTTCTTC. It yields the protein CASSPRTSGRGRYNEQFF. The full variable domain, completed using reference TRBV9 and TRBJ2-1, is DSGVTQTPKHLITATGQRVTLRCSPRSGDLSVYWYQQSLDQGLQFLIQYYNGEERAKGNILERFSAQQFPDLHSELNLSSLELGDSALYFCASSPRTSGRGRYNEQFFGPGTRLTVL.

The CDR3 sequence: CASSLSSVNYGYTF. CDR3 nucleotide sequence: TGTGCCAGCAGTTTATCATCGGTTAACTATGGCTACACCTTC. The V and J genes are TRBV27 and TRBJ1-2, with D uncertain. Trimming shortened V by 0 bases and J by 1 base, and 6 bases separated the two germline ends. The CDR3 runs 14 residues. The germline gives CDR1 MNHEY, CDR2 SMNVEV (reference sequence).

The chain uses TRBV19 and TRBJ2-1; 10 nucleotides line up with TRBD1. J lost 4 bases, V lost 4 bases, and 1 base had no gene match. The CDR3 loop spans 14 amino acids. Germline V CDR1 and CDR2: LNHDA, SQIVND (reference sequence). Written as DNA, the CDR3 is TGTGCCAGTAGTAGGGACAGGGGTTACAATGAGCAGTTCTTC. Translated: CASSRDRGYNEQFF. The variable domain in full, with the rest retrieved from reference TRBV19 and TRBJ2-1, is DGGITQSPKYLFRKEGQNVTLSCEQNLNHDAMYWYRQDPGQGLRLIYYSQIVNDFQKGDIAEGYSVSREKKESFPLTVTSAQKNPTAFYLCASSRDRGYNEQFFGPGTRLTVL.

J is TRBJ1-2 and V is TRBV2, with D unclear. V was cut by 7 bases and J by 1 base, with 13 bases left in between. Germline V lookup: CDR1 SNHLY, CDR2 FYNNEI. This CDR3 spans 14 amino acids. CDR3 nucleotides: TGTGCCAGCATTCATACAGACATTAACTATGGCTACACCTTC. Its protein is CASIHTDINYGYTF.

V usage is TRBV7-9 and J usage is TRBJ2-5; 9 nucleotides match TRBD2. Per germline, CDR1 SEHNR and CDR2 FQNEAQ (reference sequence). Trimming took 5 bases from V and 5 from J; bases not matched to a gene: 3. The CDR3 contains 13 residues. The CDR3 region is CASSPGLAETQYF. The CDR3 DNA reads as TGTGCCAGCAGCCCCGGACTAGCGGAGACCCAGTACTTC.

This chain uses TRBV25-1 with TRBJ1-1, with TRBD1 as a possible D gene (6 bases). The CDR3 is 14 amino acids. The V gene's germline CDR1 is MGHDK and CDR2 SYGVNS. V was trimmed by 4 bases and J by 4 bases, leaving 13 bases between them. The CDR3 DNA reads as TGTGCCAGCAGTGTACCCGGGGGGGCCACTGAAGCTTTCTTT. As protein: CASSVPGGATEAFF.

The DNA for the CDR3 is TGTGCCAGCAGTGGGCCCACTTCACCCCTCCACTTT. Translation: CASSGPTSPLHF. The chain has TRBV28 and TRBJ1-6; D is undetermined. V was cut by 5 bases and J by 9 bases, with 8 bases left in between. This CDR3 is 12 amino acids long. Germline CDR1 and CDR2: MDHEN and SYDVKM.

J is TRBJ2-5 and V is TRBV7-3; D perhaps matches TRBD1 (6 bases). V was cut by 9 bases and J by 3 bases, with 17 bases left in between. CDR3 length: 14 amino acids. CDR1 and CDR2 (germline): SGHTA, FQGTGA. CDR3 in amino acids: CARPLGQREETQYF. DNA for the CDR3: TGTGCCAGACCCCTAGGACAGAGAGAAGAGACCCAGTACTTC.

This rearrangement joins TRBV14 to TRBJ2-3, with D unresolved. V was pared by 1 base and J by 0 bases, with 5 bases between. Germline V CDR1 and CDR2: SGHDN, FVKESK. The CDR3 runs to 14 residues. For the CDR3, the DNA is TGTGCCAGCAGCCAAGTAATTAGCACAGATACGCAGTATTTT. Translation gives CASSQVISTDTQYF.

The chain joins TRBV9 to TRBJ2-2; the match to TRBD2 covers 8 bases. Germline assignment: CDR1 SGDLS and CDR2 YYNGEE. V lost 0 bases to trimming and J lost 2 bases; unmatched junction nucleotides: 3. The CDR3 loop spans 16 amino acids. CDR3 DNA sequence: TGTGCCAGCAGCGTAGAGGTAGCGGGAAACACCGGGGAGCTGTTTTTT. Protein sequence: CASSVEVAGNTGELFF.

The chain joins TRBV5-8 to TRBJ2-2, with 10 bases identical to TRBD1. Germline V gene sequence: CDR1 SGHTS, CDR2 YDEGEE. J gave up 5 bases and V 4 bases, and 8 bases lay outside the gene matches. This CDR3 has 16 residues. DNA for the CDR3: TGTGCCAGCAGCCCCGGGACAGGGGTATTTACCGGGGAGCTGTTTTTT. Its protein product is CASSPGTGVFTGELFF.

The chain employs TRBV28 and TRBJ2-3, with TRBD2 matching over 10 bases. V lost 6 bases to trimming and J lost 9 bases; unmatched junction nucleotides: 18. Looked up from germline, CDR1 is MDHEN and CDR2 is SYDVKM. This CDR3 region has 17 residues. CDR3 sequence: CASSPLDLAGVVGTQYF. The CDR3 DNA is TGTGCCAGCAGCCCCCTCGATCTAGCGGGAGTAGTCGGAACGCAGTATTTT. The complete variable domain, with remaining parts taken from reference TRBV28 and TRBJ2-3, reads DVKVTQSSRYLVKRTGEKVFLECVQDMDHENMFWYRQDPGLGLRLIYFSYDVKMKEKGDIPEGYSVSREKKERFSLILESASTNQTSMYLCASSPLDLAGVVGTQYFGPGTRLTVL.

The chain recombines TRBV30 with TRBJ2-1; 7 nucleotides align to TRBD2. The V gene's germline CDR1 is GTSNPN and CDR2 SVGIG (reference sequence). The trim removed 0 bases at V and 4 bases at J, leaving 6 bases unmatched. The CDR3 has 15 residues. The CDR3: CAWSVWSSGYNEQFF. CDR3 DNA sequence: TGTGCCTGGAGTGTATGGTCTAGCGGATACAATGAGCAGTTCTTC.

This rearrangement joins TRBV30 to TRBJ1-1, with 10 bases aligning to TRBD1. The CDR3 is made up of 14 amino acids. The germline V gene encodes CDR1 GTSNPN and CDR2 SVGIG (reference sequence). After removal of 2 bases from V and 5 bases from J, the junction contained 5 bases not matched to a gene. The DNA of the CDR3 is TGTGCCTGGAGTCCGGACAGGGGGGGTACTGAAGCTTTCTTT. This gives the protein CAWSPDRGGTEAFF.

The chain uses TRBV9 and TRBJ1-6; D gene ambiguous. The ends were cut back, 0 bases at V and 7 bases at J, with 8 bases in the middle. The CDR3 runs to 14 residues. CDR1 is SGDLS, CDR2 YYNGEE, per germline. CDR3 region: CASSVASGNSPLHF. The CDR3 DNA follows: TGTGCCAGCAGCGTAGCATCAGGCAATTCACCCCTCCACTTT. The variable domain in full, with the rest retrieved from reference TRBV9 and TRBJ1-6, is DSGVTQTPKHLITATGQRVTLRCSPRSGDLSVYWYQQSLDQGLQFLIQYYNGEERAKGNILERFSAQQFPDLHSELNLSSLELGDSALYFCASSVASGNSPLHFGNGTRLTVT.

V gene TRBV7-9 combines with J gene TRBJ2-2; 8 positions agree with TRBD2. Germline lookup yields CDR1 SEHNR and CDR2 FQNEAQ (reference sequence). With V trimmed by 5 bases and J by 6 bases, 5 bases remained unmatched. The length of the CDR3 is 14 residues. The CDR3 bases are TGTGCCAGCAGCCCTGGACTAGCTTCCGGGGAGCTGTTTTTT. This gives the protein CASSPGLASGELFF.

Written as DNA, the CDR3 is TGTGCCAGCAGCTTAGGGTCTAGAGTTGGGGAGCAGTACTTC. Translated: CASSLGSRVGEQYF. The chain recombines TRBV13 with TRBJ2-7; no clear D. Germline loops: CDR1 PRHDT, CDR2 FYEKMQ (reference sequence). The CDR3 runs 14 residues. Trimming left V 0 bases short and J 7 bases short, with 13 bases between.

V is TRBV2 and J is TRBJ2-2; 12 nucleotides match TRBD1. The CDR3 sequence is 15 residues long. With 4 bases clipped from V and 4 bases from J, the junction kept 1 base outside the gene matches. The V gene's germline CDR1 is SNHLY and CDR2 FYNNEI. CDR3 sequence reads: CASSGGQGATGELFF. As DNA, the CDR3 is TGTGCCAGCAGTGGGGGACAGGGGGCCACCGGGGAGCTGTTTTTT.

The CDR3 loop reads CASSFRTENYGYTF. In DNA, the CDR3 is TGTGCCAGCAGTTTTCGGACAGAGAACTATGGCTACACCTTC. V gene TRBV6-6 combines with J gene TRBJ1-2; perhaps TRBD1 as D (6 bases). The V gene's germline CDR1 is MNHNY and CDR2 SVGAGI (reference sequence). The CDR3 has 14 amino acids. Between the trimmed V and J ends, which lost 4 bases and 2 bases, there was a span of 11 bases.

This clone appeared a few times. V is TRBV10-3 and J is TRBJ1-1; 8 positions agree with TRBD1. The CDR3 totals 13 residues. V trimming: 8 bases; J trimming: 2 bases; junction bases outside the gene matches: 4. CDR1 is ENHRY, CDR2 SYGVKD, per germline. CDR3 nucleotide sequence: TGTGCCATCGGAGGACAGGGCAACACTGAAGCTTTCTTT. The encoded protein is CAIGGQGNTEAFF.

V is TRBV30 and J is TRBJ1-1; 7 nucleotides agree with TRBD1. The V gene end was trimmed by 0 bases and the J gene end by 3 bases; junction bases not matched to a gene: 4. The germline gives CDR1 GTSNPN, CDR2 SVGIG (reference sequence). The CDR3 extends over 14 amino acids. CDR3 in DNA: TGTGCCTGGAGTGTGAAGGGGGCCTACACTGAAGCTTTCTTT. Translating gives CAWSVKGAYTEAFF.

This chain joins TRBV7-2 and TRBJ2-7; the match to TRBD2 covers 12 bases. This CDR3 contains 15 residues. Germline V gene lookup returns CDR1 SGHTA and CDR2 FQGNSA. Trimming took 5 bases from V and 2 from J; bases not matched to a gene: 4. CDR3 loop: CASSTGLAGTYEQYF. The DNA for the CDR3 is TGTGCCAGCAGCACAGGACTAGCGGGGACCTACGAGCAGTACTTC.

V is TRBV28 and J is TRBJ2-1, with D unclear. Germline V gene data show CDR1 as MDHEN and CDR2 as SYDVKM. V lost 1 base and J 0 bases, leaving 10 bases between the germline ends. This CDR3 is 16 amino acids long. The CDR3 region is CASSLFRSRSYNEQFF. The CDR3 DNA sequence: TGTGCCAGCAGTTTATTCCGGTCCCGCTCCTACAATGAGCAGTTCTTC.

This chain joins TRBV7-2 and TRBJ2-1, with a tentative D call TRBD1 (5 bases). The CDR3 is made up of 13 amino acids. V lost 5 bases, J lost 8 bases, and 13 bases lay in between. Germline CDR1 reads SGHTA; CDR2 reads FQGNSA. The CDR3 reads CASSIQARDEQFF. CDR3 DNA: TGTGCCAGCAGCATACAGGCTAGGGATGAGCAGTTCTTC. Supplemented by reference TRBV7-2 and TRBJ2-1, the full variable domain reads GAGVSQSPSNKVTEKGKDVELRCDPISGHTALYWYRQSLGQGLEFLIYFQGNSAPDKSGLPSDRFSAERTGGSVSTLTIQRTQQEDSAVYLCASSIQARDEQFFGPGTRLTVL.